Shown below are 19 T cell receptor beta chains from a single sample sequenced in a study of T cells in Graves' hyperthyroidism and ophthalmopathy. Amplification of TCR beta CDR3 regions used RNA as the template. First-round RT-PCR targeting the TCR CDR3 was performed with the HTBI primer set. TCRdb re-analysed the multiplex PCR reads in MiXCR, keeping a single row per CDR3 protein. The repertoire holds 300,000 to 450,000 distinct CDR3 sequences, with 14% as singletons. The sequenced sample was blood. The source of these receptors is a woman under 40 with Graves' ophthalmopathy.

This clonotype was recorded many times. The chain recombines TRBV27 with TRBJ1-5; 7 nucleotides line up with TRBD1. Germline V gives CDR1 MNHEY, CDR2 SMNVEV (reference sequence). This CDR3 region has 17 residues. The ends lost 4 bases at V and 0 bases at J; junction bases unmatched: 9. CDR3 in amino acids: CASSSYRTGNSNQPQHF. The CDR3 DNA is TGTGCCAGCAGTTCGTACCGGACAGGTAATAGCAATCAGCCCCAGCATTTT.

Many counts were recorded for this clonotype. The chain links TRBV11-2 to TRBJ2-5, with D possibly called TRBD1 or TRBD2 (7 bases each). CDR3 length equals 15 residues. V lost 4 bases to trimming and J lost 3 bases, with 15 bases between them. Germline CDR1 reads SGHAT; CDR2 reads FQNNGV. Written as DNA, the CDR3 is TGTGCCAGCAGCTCGACAGGGAGGGAAGAAGAGACCCAGTACTTC. It encodes CASSSTGREEETQYF.

This clonotype was seen repeatedly, ten times or more. The chain is built from TRBV20-1 and TRBJ2-3; D might be TRBD2 (7 bases). Germline V gene data show CDR1 as DFQATT and CDR2 as SNEGSKA (reference sequence). The CDR3 loop spans 16 amino acids. Trimming took 0 bases from V and 1 from J, leaving 14 bases between them. The CDR3 loop is CSARDSAGAGTDTQYF. The CDR3 bases are TGCAGTGCTAGAGATTCTGCGGGGGCCGGCACAGATACGCAGTATTTT.

This sequence joins TRBV9 and TRBJ1-4, with D perhaps TRBD1 (6 bases). Looked up from germline, CDR1 is SGDLS and CDR2 is YYNGEE. The CDR3 covers 16 residues. V was cut by 3 bases and J by 1 base, with 13 bases left in between. CDR3: CASSAGQPRTNEKLFF. Here the CDR3 DNA reads TGTGCCAGCAGCGCCGGACAGCCAAGAACTAATGAAAAACTGTTTTTT.

This clonotype appeared many times. This chain links TRBV5-1 with TRBJ2-7; the D is unclear. Germline CDR1 and CDR2: SGHRS and YFSETQ. Trimming removed 0 bases at V and 1 base at J, with 8 bases between. The CDR3 is 14 residues long. Here the CDR3 DNA reads TGCGCCAGCAGCTTGGTCCCCGGGTCCTACGAGCAGTACTTC. Its protein is CASSLVPGSYEQYF.

The genes are TRBV28 and TRBJ1-2, with D maybe TRBD1 (5 bases). The CDR3 runs to 13 residues. Germline lookup yields CDR1 MDHEN and CDR2 SYDVKM. The V gene lost 1 base and the J gene lost 8 bases, with 11 bases spanning the gap. The chain's CDR3 is CASSLLGGDGYTF. CDR3 in DNA: TGTGCCAGCAGTTTATTGGGAGGGGACGGCTACACCTTC.

This clonotype was recorded at least ten times. This chain joins TRBV28 and TRBJ2-7, with D possibly matching TRBD2 (6 bases). The CDR3 consists of 15 residues. V lost 1 base to trimming and J lost 2 bases, with 12 bases between them. The germline CDR1 and CDR2 sequences are MDHEN and SYDVKM. The CDR3 DNA reads as TGTGCCAGCAGTTTATACCGCGGGGCCACCTACGAGCAGTACTTC. Amino acid sequence: CASSLYRGATYEQYF. Drawing the rest from reference TRBV28 and TRBJ2-7, the complete variable domain is DVKVTQSSRYLVKRTGEKVFLECVQDMDHENMFWYRQDPGLGLRLIYFSYDVKMKEKGDIPEGYSVSREKKERFSLILESASTNQTSMYLCASSLYRGATYEQYFGPGTRLTVT.

This clonotype was observed a few times. This rearrangement joins TRBV6-1 to TRBJ2-3, with TRBD2 matching over 8 bases. Germline loops: CDR1 MNHNS, CDR2 SASEGT. Unmatched junction bases numbered 3, after V lost 9 bases and J lost 10 bases. The CDR3 sequence is 10 residues long. The CDR3 sequence is CARRTSPQYF. In DNA form, the CDR3 reads TGTGCCAGGAGGACTAGCCCGCAGTATTTT.

The sample holds many counts of this clonotype. V is TRBV20-1 and J is TRBJ2-5, with 9 bases that match TRBD2. CDR1 and CDR2 from the germline V gene are DFQATT and SNEGSKA (reference sequence). The CDR3 runs 17 residues. Trimming removed 3 bases from V and 6 bases from J; junction bases left unmatched: 17. CDR3 region: CSARVASGELQAKTQYF. CDR3 bases: TGCAGTGCTAGGGTGGCTAGCGGGGAACTGCAGGCAAAGACCCAGTACTTC.

This clonotype has a count of ten or more. The chain combines TRBV7-8 with TRBJ1-5, with D unclear. The germline V gene has CDR1 SGHVS and CDR2 FQNEAQ. Between the trimmed V and J ends, which lost 2 bases and 5 bases, there was a span of 10 bases. CDR3 length: 14 residues. The CDR3 DNA reads as TGTGCCAGCAGCTTAAAAGAGCAGGATCAGCCCCAGCATTTT. It yields the protein CASSLKEQDQPQHF. Based on the CDR3 plus reference TRBV7-8 and TRBJ1-5, the full variable domain is GAGVSQSPRYKVAKRGQDVALRCDPISGHVSLFWYQQALGQGPEFLTYFQNEAQLDKSGLPSDRFFAERPEGSVSTLKIQRTQQEDSAVYLCASSLKEQDQPQHFGDGTRLSIL.

The chain carries TRBV7-2 and TRBJ2-5, with a weak D call TRBD2 (5 bases). V was cut by 0 bases and J by 1 base, with 21 bases left in between. The CDR3 length is 19 residues. Germline V gives CDR1 SGHTA, CDR2 FQGNSA. The CDR3 DNA follows: TGTGCCAGCAGCTTAGCTGGGCGGCTCCAAGGCGGGCCCCAAGAGACCCAGTACTTC. Translating gives CASSLAGRLQGGPQETQYF.

There are many counts of this clonotype. The V call is TRBV28, the J call TRBJ1-2; D is uncertain. V lost 11 bases to trimming and J lost 1 base, with 8 bases between them. Germline loops: CDR1 MDHEN, CDR2 SYDVKM. The CDR3 has 11 amino acids. This chain's CDR3 is CACGVNYGYTF. The CDR3 DNA sequence: TGTGCCTGCGGGGTTAACTATGGCTACACCTTC.

This clonotype was seen more than once but under ten times. The rearrangement joins TRBV6-1 to TRBJ1-1; the D gene is possibly TRBD1 (5 bases). The V and J ends lost 5 bases and 4 bases respectively, with 14 bases between them. The germline V gene encodes CDR1 MNHNS and CDR2 SASEGT. The CDR3 spans 14 residues. CDR3 protein: CASSYQGGGTEAFF. The CDR3 DNA follows: TGTGCCAGCAGTTATCAGGGTGGGGGCACTGAAGCTTTCTTT.

V is TRBV29-1 and J is TRBJ2-1; TRBD1 matches at 9 bases. The germline CDR1 and CDR2 sequences are SQVTM and ANQGSEA. Trimming cost V 3 bases and J 7 bases; bases outside gene matches: 7. CDR3 size: 14 residues. CDR3 sequence: CSVEGQGKINEQFF. CDR3 sequence (DNA): TGCAGCGTTGAGGGACAGGGAAAGATAAATGAGCAGTTCTTC.

This rearrangement joins TRBV6-2 or TRBV6-3 to TRBJ2-6; D remains ambiguous. The CDR3 length is 16 residues. Germline CDR1 reads MNHEY; CDR2 reads SVGEGT. The ends were cut back, 5 bases at V and 1 base at J, with 12 bases in the middle. Written as DNA, the CDR3 is TGTGCCAGCAGTGACCACGCCGGGTCTGGGGCCAACGTCCTGACTTTC. This encodes CASSDHAGSGANVLTF.

This clonotype has a count of ten or more. The chain joins TRBV11-2 to TRBJ2-1; 8 nucleotides agree with TRBD1. The V gene's germline CDR1 is SGHAT and CDR2 FQNNGV. This CDR3 comprises 16 residues. Germline trimming cut 2 bases from V and 0 bases from J; bases unmatched to any gene: 3. This CDR3 is CASSLQGASSYNEQFF. The CDR3 DNA reads TGTGCCAGCAGCTTACAGGGGGCAAGCTCCTACAATGAGCAGTTCTTC.

There are many counts of this clonotype. The chain employs TRBV15 and TRBJ1-5; perhaps TRBD1 as D (6 bases). CDR3 length: 15 amino acids. The V gene's germline CDR1 is LNHNV and CDR2 YYDKDF (reference sequence). V lost 6 bases and J lost 0, with 12 bases in between. The CDR3 region is CATRTSDSSNQPQHF. The CDR3 DNA reads as TGTGCCACCAGAACCTCGGACAGTAGCAATCAGCCCCAGCATTTT. Based on the CDR3 plus reference TRBV15 and TRBJ1-5, the full variable domain is DAMVIQNPRYQVTQFGKPVTLSCSQTLNHNVMYWYQQKSSQAPKLLFHYYDKDFNNEADTPDNFQSRRPNTSFCFLDIRSPGLGDTAMYLCATRTSDSSNQPQHFGDGTRLSIL.

The rearrangement uses TRBV5-6 and TRBJ2-7; D is uncertain. V was clipped by 1 base and J by 0 bases, with 11 bases between them. CDR3 length: 15 amino acids. Germline-derived CDR1 and CDR2 are SGHDT and YYEEEE. In DNA, the CDR3 is TGTGCCAGCAGCTTGAGGGCTACAAGCTCCTACGAGCAGTACTTC. This gives the protein CASSLRATSSYEQYF.

This clonotype showed up just a few times. This chain joins TRBV9 and TRBJ2-2; D is uncertain. The germline V and J ends were trimmed by 6 bases and 5 bases, with 8 bases remaining between them. This CDR3 has 12 residues. Germline-derived CDR1 and CDR2 are SGDLS and YYNGEE. CDR3 coding DNA: TGTGCCAGCACGAGGACGACCGGGGAGCTGTTTTTT. Translation gives CASTRTTGELFF.